This T cell receptor beta chain was sequenced in a study of T cells in localized non-small cell lung cancer. Study results and caveats: With higher T cell density in blood came longer overall survival.

The protocol was immunoSEQ multiplex PCR, while the TCRdb copy is restricted to in-frame clones and leaves out a portion. Of some 14,000 clones listed, about four fifths are singletons. A word on this clone: Its antigen is currently unknown.

Losses at the gene ends were 5 bases for V and 3 bases for J; bases not matched to a gene: 12. This CDR3 contains 16 residues. Germline assignment: CDR1 SGHDT and CDR2 YYEEEE. The chain joins TRBV5-6 to TRBJ1-1, with 8 bases matching TRBD1. The input for sequencing was peripheral blood, taken before any cancer treatment. This TCR came from a female donor over 55 with stage I squamous cell lung carcinoma. This CDR3 is CASSDSGGKGYTEAFF. The CDR3 bases are TGTGCCAGCAGTGACTCAGGGGGCAAAGGGTACACTGAAGCTTTCTTT.